This TCR beta chain was profiled in a study of cytomegalovirus exposure and HLA in healthy donors (TCRdb year 2017). Describing the broader study: An earlier analysis of about 530 of the donors reported 276 Gb of sequence data and 95 million to 120 million unique TCR beta sequences obtained from 180 million or so T cells. The later analysis used no new phenotypic data to find candidate immune exposures, relying instead on TCR beta sequences and their occurrence across donors. The number of donors typed differed by locus, with about 620-630 for A, B, C, DRB1 and DQB1, more than 500 for DQA1, 600 to 610 for DPA1, and 472 for DPB1. All discovery cohort repertoires had been generated using a single sequencing platform. Of the approximately 370 genotyped donors, 75% to 85% were placed in the genetic ancestry cluster associated with self-reported Caucasian donors. An early release covering 550 to 700 HLA-typed donors comprised around 300 gigabases of sequencing data and 85 million or so unique TCR sequences. Class I and class II HLA loci were covered by the typing at four-digit resolution. Roughly 5 DR-DQ haplotypes were handled as single units for association and clustering, since linkage in the cohort was strong. Donor age, sex, ethnicity and CMV serostatus were compiled together with the repertoire data. In a later genetic analysis, genome-wide SNP genotypes for 398 of the 666 donors were used, and that subset was treated as a discovery cohort. The study aimed to test whether signatures of past pathogen exposure could be identified by cataloging public T cell receptors. To predict cytomegalovirus infection status, the study brought together high-throughput TCR immunosequencing, statistical association of individual TCRs with disease status, and machine learning. The study profiled the T cell repertoires of under 700 subjects by immunosequencing and related them to cytomegalovirus serostatus. On average, around 240,000 unique TCR beta nucleotide sequences were sequenced per donor among about 400 genotyped donors of the cohort, with roughly 18% of those sequences being non-productive. Besides the first cohort of about 730 subjects, a separate validation cohort made up of 120 different subjects was used. A later analysis re-examined previously published TCR beta repertoires from roughly 720 donors and added high-resolution HLA genotyping to investigate patterns of TCR occurrence. An earlier analysis of several hundred of the donors applied high-throughput TCR beta sequencing to assess whether each TCR beta V gene segment acted as functional or pseudogenic.

The cohort comprised 670 or so healthy bone marrow donors. At the time of sampling, all cohort members were nominally healthy, though unrecorded immune exposures were likely present. CMV serostatus was positive for 250 to 300 and negative for about half of the roughly 700 cohort members, and was not recorded for this donor. Each donor provided a peripheral blood sample, and peripheral blood mononuclear cells were used for TCR beta sequencing. The Qiagen DNeasy Blood Extraction Kit was used to extract genomic DNA from the blood cell samples. Including the terminal cysteine and phenylalanine, the CDR3 comprises 11 residues. CDR3 DNA is the only sequence kept; it has 33 bases, read in frame from the first base. As encoded in the germline V gene (reference sequence), CDR1 is MNHEY while CDR2 is SMNVEV. Cut back by 4 bases and 3 bases, the V and J ends lie 4 bases apart. About this clone: The antigen it recognizes is unknown. Qualities for individual bases were not recorded, and no much larger clone is one base off. The same CDR3 arises from other DNA sequences in this sample as well.

General conclusions and limits of the study: In the study, around 150 TCR beta chains were listed as associated with cytomegalovirus. In vitro tests confirmed that a few of the cytomegalovirus-associated TCR beta chains recognize cytomegalovirus antigens. The authors suggested that the approach could potentially be extended to other disease states and immunological phenotypes. While some public TCRs were present in many individuals, most TCR sequences turned up only very rarely across donors. The earlier analysis of approximately 590 of the donors excluded some 16 rarely observed V segments, including chromosome 9 orphons, because counts were too low. Broadly in line with IMGT annotations, most TCR beta V segments showed up in productive rearrangements about 87% or about 30% of the time in an earlier analysis of several hundred of the donors. Assigning TCR associations to individual alleles was difficult when HLA alleles, especially DR and DQ, strongly co-occurred. Cytomegalovirus status was reported to be diagnosed by the classifier with high specificity and sensitivity in both the original and validation cohorts. The 87-base-pair reads could not distinguish some IMGT-functional V segments, including TRBV6-2 and TRBV6-3, so those segments were excluded. In a later analysis, the rate of TCR association differed among HLA loci, with DRB1 alleles having the most associated TCRs and HLA-C alleles having the fewest. In a later analysis, HLA-associated TCR beta chains showed more clonal expansion and lower generation probabilities than non-associated chains that were equally common. HLA typing was unavailable for some donors at each locus, so association tests used only the typed subset. In a later analysis, several top co-occurrence clusters were reported to appear linked to parvovirus B19, influenza, CMV and Epstein-Barr virus. Compared with the approximately 600-donor mean, donors in an Asian-associated ancestry cluster had fewer N-insertions in productive TCRs, according to a later genetic analysis. Presence/absence analyses assumed roughly uniform sequencing depth across donors, an assumption that may not hold. A later analysis found that most CMV-associated TCR beta chains appeared HLA-restricted, with HLA associations seemingly driven largely by CMV exposure. An association between a missense DCLRE1C variant and V-gene and J-gene trimming of TCR beta chains was found in a later genetic analysis and replicated in an independent cohort. Linkage disequilibrium might explain the correlated functional status among segregating V segments, but an unknown experimental factor could not be ruled out. This cohort had only TCR beta chains sequenced, and the lack of alpha or paired-chain data limited which features could be detected. Specific HLA alleles were associated with roughly 16,000 TCR beta sequences at a false discovery rate of 0.05 in a later analysis. A cluster of highly shared sequence variants was judged likely to be a technical artifact of the sequencing pipeline. The only immune exposure information available for the cohort was CMV serostatus. A further reported finding was that TCR beta sequences accurately predicted the HLA-A and HLA-B alleles for most subjects in the first cohort.

The library relied on the immunoSEQ multiplex PCR assay. A mixture of 60 forward primers for TCR Vbeta segments and 13 reverse primers for TCR Jbeta segments was used in the multiplex PCR. Amplification of the CDR3 region of rearranged TCR beta genes was performed with a multiplex PCR assay on genomic DNA. The Illumina HiSeq System was used to sequence the amplified TCR beta libraries as 87-base-pair reads. The study's processing was this. A later analysis tallied 80 million to 95 million unique TCR beta chains across the 610 or so repertoires, and some 12 million of those chains were shared by two or more donors. Raw reads were error-corrected and collapsed into unique sequences by a nearest-neighbor algorithm in which closely related sequences were merged to remove PCR and sequencing errors. To assign V, D and J gene segments, CDR3 sequences were aligned to IMGT reference sequences. For a sequence to be retained, a match of at least six nucleotides to both a V gene segment and a J gene segment was required. Rearrangements were called productive when the CDR3 lacked stop codons and stayed in frame with V and J; all others were non-productive. Following IMGT convention, CDR3 was defined as the stretch from the second conserved V-encoded cysteine to the conserved J-encoded phenylalanine. The earlier analysis of 500 to 650 of the donors excluded any sequence lacking an unambiguous match to a single V gene segment. An earlier analysis of several hundred of the donors classified V segments as functional when productive rearrangements were above 56.7% and as segregating when the standard deviation between donors was above 5%. A statistical classification framework was built for diagnosing cytomegalovirus status from the catalog of TCR beta chain sequences. V and J gene assignment, in a later analysis, came from comparing TCR nucleotide sequences with IMGT/GENE-DB human TR gene sequences. A later analysis assigned CDR3 sequences and most-parsimonious VDJ recombination scenarios with the TCRdist pipeline. In a later analysis, each TCR beta chain was defined by its CDR3 amino acid sequence together with its V-gene family, and reads without a unique V-gene family were excluded. To address suspected cross-contamination and a sequencing artifact, a later analysis removed 592 highly shared, low-generation-probability nucleotide sequences. In a later analysis, a clonal expansion index was calculated for each public chain from normalized within-repertoire ranks of inferred template counts. Generation probabilities in a later analysis came from a VDJ recombination model fitted to out-of-frame rearrangements, and those results were checked against IGoR. Hypergeometric tests were used in a later analysis to score TCR-TCR, TCR-HLA and TCR-CMV co-occurrence, with a repertoire-size bias correction applied to the TCR pairs. In a later analysis, false discovery rates were estimated by permuting HLA or CMV assignments 20 times. In a later analysis, co-occurring TCRs were grouped using DBSCAN, and TCRdist sequence similarity was added for clustering within HLA-allele-positive subsets. Co-occurrence clustering excluded repertoires with fewer than 30,000 or more than 120,000 public chains, plus five with anomalous nucleotide sharing. TCRdb limited this immuneACCESS table to in-frame rearrangements with V and J called. A share of clones is missing; checked studies link under half to unresolved V genes, and the rest is unexplained. V, J and clone size are taken as reported in that table, and D and trimming were inferred from the DNA itself. The sample table contains over 95,000 clones; only one count was recorded for about 70% of them. The ten largest make up 2% to 2.5% of the sample.

The receptor was isolated from a human donor in good health. The chain was built from TRBV27 and TRBJ2-7; the D gene remains uncertain. Sequences were obtained from PBMCs. The CDR3 has the sequence CASSSHYEQYF. The DNA sequence reads TGTGCCAGCAGTTCCCACTACGAGCAGTACTTC.